The sequence of this T cell receptor beta chain was determined in a study of T cell responses to AZD1222 COVID-19 vaccine. Study context: Combined were second doses at about 4 or about 12 weeks. Notes on the study in general: Repertoire sampling occurred only after the peak T cell response. Baseline testing showed seropositivity in only five to seven AZD1222 recipients. The study found Spike-specific TCR breadth and depth rose after two AZD1222 doses.

Remarks on this clone: Its target is not known.

The assay was immunoSEQ multiplex PCR, and TCRdb's table has in-frame clones only and misses some. The table records fewer than 150,000 clones, 84% of them present only once. The germline V gene encodes CDR1 MNHEY and CDR2 SVGAGI. V lost 4 bases and J 1 base, leaving 12 bases between the germline ends. The CDR3 spans 15 residues. The sequences come from peripheral blood, collected on day 0 of AZD1222 vaccination. This TCR derives from an adult in good health. The J gene is TRBJ2-3, the V gene TRBV6-5; D is possibly TRBD1 (6 bases). Here the CDR3 DNA reads TGTGCCAGCAGTTTCTACAGGGCGGGCACAGATACGCAGTATTTT. Protein sequence: CASSFYRAGTDTQYF.